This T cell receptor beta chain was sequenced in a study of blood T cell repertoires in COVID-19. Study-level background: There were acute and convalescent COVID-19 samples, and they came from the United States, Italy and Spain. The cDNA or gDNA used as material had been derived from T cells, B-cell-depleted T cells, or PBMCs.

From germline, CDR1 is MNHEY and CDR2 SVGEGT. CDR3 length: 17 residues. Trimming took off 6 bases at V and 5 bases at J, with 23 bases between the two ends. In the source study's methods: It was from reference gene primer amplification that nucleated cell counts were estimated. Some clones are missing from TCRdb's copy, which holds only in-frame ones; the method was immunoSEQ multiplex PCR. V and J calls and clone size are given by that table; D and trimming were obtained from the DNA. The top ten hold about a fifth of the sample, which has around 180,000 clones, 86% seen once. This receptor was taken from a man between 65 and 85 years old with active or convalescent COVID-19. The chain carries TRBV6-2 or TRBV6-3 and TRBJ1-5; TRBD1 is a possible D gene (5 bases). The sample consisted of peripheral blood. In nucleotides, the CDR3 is TGTGCCAGCAGCAACTTCCCTTATGGGGGGGACGATCAGCCCCAGCATTTT. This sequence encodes CASSNFPYGGDDQPQHF.